What follows is one T cell receptor (beta chain) and its context. Its specificity is not known. As for time point: week 23, last vaccination. The vaccine gave 300 ug of a 20-mer mutant IDH1 peptide subcutaneously per dose. Clones were read by immunoSEQ multiplex PCR, and TCRdb kept only the in-frame ones, dropping some. Of 26,000 or so clones detected, approximately 78% appear once; the ten largest clones hold roughly a sixth. The sample is drawn from a study of a mutant IDH1 vaccine in newly diagnosed glioma. Germline CDR1 reads LNHDA; CDR2 reads SQIVND (reference sequence). V was cut by 3 bases and J by 3 bases, with 8 bases left in between. The CDR3 loop spans 14 amino acids. Whole-study findings and limits: Vaccine-induced responses were seen in about 95% of patients, spanning several MHC alleles.

The clonotype originates from a woman younger than 45 with glioma. The specimen was PBMCs, collected from a glioma patient whose treatment included an IDH1 peptide vaccine. J is TRBJ2-2 and V is TRBV19; TRBD1 is a possible D gene (5 bases). The CDR3, as DNA: TGTGCCAGTAGTATGTGGACACACACCGGGGAGCTGTTTTTT. It encodes CASSMWTHTGELFF.